This TCR beta chain was documented in a study of post-analysis software for immune sequencing data. In the study overall: Progressive-relapsing, secondary progressive and relapsing-remitting multiple sclerosis were among the disease courses included.

Unique molecular identifiers had been added to the TCR beta cDNA libraries. TCRdb fed the PCR reads into MiXCR, producing one record per CDR3 protein. Of roughly 620,000 distinct CDR3 sequences in the sample, 44% were seen once. V was shortened by 5 bases and J by 0 bases, with 11 bases between the two germline ends. This CDR3 spans 15 amino acids. Study-wide points: About five TRBV segments, including TRBV5-6, TRBV5-1 and TRBV20-1, were more frequent in patients than controls.

This clonotype was observed a handful of times. As yet, its antigen is unknown. Sequencing was carried out using blood. This TCR was recovered from a girl aged 10 to 17 with multiple sclerosis. This chain links TRBV12-3 or TRBV12-4 with TRBJ2-1; D perhaps matches TRBD2 (5 bases). CDR3: CASSEDSSSYNEQFF. The CDR3 DNA is TGTGCCAGCAGTGAGGACTCCAGCTCCTACAATGAGCAGTTCTTC.